This TCR beta chain was sequenced for a study of beta chain features in type 1 diabetes. Points from the study as a whole: The study found moderately but significantly shorter TCRB CDR3s in all four CD4+ subsets of Type 1 diabetes patients.

The whole isolated RNA underwent reverse transcription, so sequencing captured expressed TCRB transcripts. TCRdb's copy holds only in-frame clones and misses some; the assay was immunoSEQ multiplex PCR. The profile shows about 240,000 clones, less than 35% of them singletons. Trimming cost V 0 bases and J 2 bases; bases outside gene matches: 4. CDR3 length: 16 amino acids. Germline assignment: CDR1 ENHRY and CDR2 SYGVKD. This clone was counted many times. The antigen is not known. Other DNA sequences of this sample code for an identical CDR3. Sequenced input: central memory CD4+ T cells from blood. V gene TRBV10-3 combines with J gene TRBJ2-1, with 7 bases lining up with TRBD2. The source of this sequence is a man under 40 in good health. CDR3 coding DNA: TGTGCCATCAGTGAGTCGTCGGGAGGAACCTACAATGAGCAGTTCTTC. Its translation is CAISESSGGTYNEQFF.